This T cell receptor beta chain comes out of a study of T cells in localized non-small cell lung cancer (dated by TCRdb to about 2020). General notes on the study: Comparing tumors with uninvolved tumor-adjacent lungs, the study looked at the T cell repertoires of about 240 patients with early-stage NSCLC. The cohort comprised 200 to 300 treatment-naïve NSCLC patients with resected, localized lung tumors. A mean age of 66.3 years was recorded for the NSCLC patients, of whom more than 120 were male and more than 95 were female. Broader findings and caveats from the paper: Since the design was exploratory, TCR variables were selected using unadjusted p-values with no false-discovery rate correction. A median of roughly 60 of the top 100 tumor clones were detected in paired uninvolved adjacent lung, and around 30 of these tumor clones were also found among the top 100 clones of the paired uninvolved adjacent lung. Higher blood T cell density associated with longer overall survival, while higher adjacent-lung clonality associated with shorter survival. Multi-region tumor sequencing was not performed, so intratumor heterogeneity could not be excluded. Uninvolved tumor-adjacent lung showed the highest T cell clonality, higher than tumor, which suggests more focused antigenic responses in the uninvolved tumor-adjacent lung.

TCR beta CDR3 regions were sequenced from DNA using the immunoSEQ Assay. As for the original processing: T cell density was computed as TCR beta template counts normalized to usable DNA estimated by amplifying housekeeping genes. Richness was estimated using the preseqR package, with extrapolation to 400,000 templates for PBMC samples and to 120,000 templates for tissue samples. Clonality was defined as one minus Pielou's evenness. To identify tissue-enriched TCRs, differential abundance testing was run on productive amino-acid clonotypes with a minimum total count of 5 and an alpha of 0.1. The Jaccard Index and the Morisita Overlap Index were used to measure how much the repertoires overlapped between compartments. GLIPH grouped TCR beta CDR3s together with public tetramer-defined viral CDR3s, and a viral motif had to include at least three viral sequences and also show V-gene enrichment. TCRdb obtained this table from immuneACCESS and retained in-frame rearrangements with V and J assigned. These tables miss some clones; where compared with another copy, unresolved V genes account for less than half of the shortfall, and the remainder is unexplained. The V and J calls and the clone size are those of that table, but D and trimming were determined from the DNA. The sample contains 25,000 to 30,000 clones, approximately 90% of them found a single time. Around 2.8% of the sample lies in the top ten.

The CDR3 goes from the cysteine to the phenylalanine over 18 residues. Just CDR3 DNA is preserved here, 54 bases in frame from base 1. In the germline V gene, CDR1 corresponds to SGDLS and CDR2 to YYNGEE. The V end loses 3 bases and the J end loses 4 bases, and a stretch of 22 bases separates them. At diagnosis, tumor, uninvolved tumor-adjacent lung and peripheral blood were collected and then preserved as a mix of FFPE and fresh-frozen material. For TCR repertoire profiling, the blood samples were analyzed as peripheral blood mononuclear cells. Remarks on this clone: Its specific antigen is unknown. No base quality information exists; no much larger clone differs at one position.

The sequenced sample was peripheral blood, obtained before any cancer treatment. Rearrangement joined TRBV9 to TRBJ2-2; TRBD2 is possibly the D segment (6 matching bases). The receptor was derived from a woman between 18 and 49 years old with stage I lung adenocarcinoma. CDR3 sequence: CASSAALVGSGSTGELFF. The DNA reads as follows: TGTGCCAGCAGCGCCGCCCTGGTAGGTAGCGGATCCACCGGGGAGCTGTTTTTT.